These 11 T cell receptor beta chains share one sample of origin, sequenced in a study of blood T cell repertoires in COVID-19 (dated by TCRdb to 2018 to 2021). The library was built by means of the immunoSEQ multiplex PCR assay. Here the immuneACCESS table is served through TCRdb, limited to in-frame sequences with V and J called. Missing clones are a known gap in these copies; in checked studies unresolved V genes cover under half, and the rest lacks a known reason. Recorded for this sample are about 390,000 clones; just under 90% of them occurred a single time. Roughly 9.4% of the sample is held by the ten biggest clonotypes. The sequencing sample was made of PBMCs or T cells enriched from blood (not recorded which). Every receptor here comes from a woman in her forties or fifties who had recovered from COVID-19.

This clone was seen only once. The rearrangement uses TRBV28 and TRBJ2-1; 7 positions match TRBD1. The CDR3 has 16 residues. V shed 8 bases, J shed 8 bases, and the junction held 18 bases outside the gene matches. CDR1 is MDHEN and CDR2 is SYDVKM in the germline V gene. CDR3 DNA: TGTGCCAGCCTCCCACCGGGACAGACTTCTTCGCATGAGCAGTTCTTC. It encodes CASLPPGQTSSHEQFF. The full variable domain, in which reference TRBV28 and TRBJ2-1 provide the parts outside the CDR3, is DVKVTQSSRYLVKRTGEKVFLECVQDMDHENMFWYRQDPGLGLRLIYFSYDVKMKEKGDIPEGYSVSREKKERFSLILESASTNQTSMYLCASLPPGQTSSHEQFFGPGTRLTVL.

The V gene is TRBV2, the J gene TRBJ2-5; 15 bases are a match to TRBD2. The ends lost 6 bases at V and 0 bases at J; junction bases unmatched: 2. Germline assignment: CDR1 SNHLY and CDR2 FYNNEI. This CDR3 has 16 amino acids. CDR3 DNA: TGTGCCAGCAGGGGACTAGCGGGGGGCCACCAAGAGACCCAGTACTTC. Translating gives CASRGLAGGHQETQYF.

The V and J genes are TRBV6-5 and TRBJ2-7; TRBD1 matches at 8 bases. CDR1 is MNHEY, CDR2 SVGAGI, per germline. J lost 2 bases, V lost 4 bases, and 7 bases had no gene match. The CDR3 totals 15 residues. This CDR3 is CASSWGTGRTYEQYF. The CDR3 nucleotides are TGTGCCAGCAGTTGGGGGACAGGAAGGACCTACGAGCAGTACTTC.

V is TRBV3-1 (or the pseudogene TRBV3-2) and J is TRBJ1-3; D call uncertain. Germline V CDR1 and CDR2: LGHDT, YNNKEL (reference sequence). V lost 0 bases and J 4 bases, leaving 7 bases between the germline ends. The CDR3 contains 14 residues. This CDR3 reads CASSQDLQGNTIYF. The CDR3 DNA reads as TGTGCCAGCAGCCAAGACCTACAGGGAAACACCATATATTTT.

This clone has more than one count but fewer than ten. The genes are TRBV4-1 and TRBJ2-3, with 11 bases fitting TRBD2. V lost 1 base to trimming and J lost 3 bases; unmatched junction nucleotides: 3. The CDR3 is 16 amino acids. In germline, CDR1 is MGHRA, CDR2 YSYEKL. The CDR3 protein is CASSQVLAGGTDTQYF. The CDR3 coding sequence is TGCGCCAGCAGCCAAGTATTAGCGGGGGGGACAGATACGCAGTATTTT.

CDR3 residues: CASSLEPPGGPSGNTIYF. CDR3 sequence (DNA): TGTGCCAGCAGCTTAGAGCCCCCGGGGGGGCCCTCTGGAAACACCATATATTTT. The rearrangement links TRBV11-2 to TRBJ1-3; D perhaps matches TRBD1 (6 bases). This CDR3 is built from 18 residues. The ends were cut back, 0 bases at V and 0 bases at J, with 15 bases in the middle. Per the germline V gene, CDR1 is SGHAT and CDR2 is FQNNGV.

The chain recombines TRBV10-3 with TRBJ2-1, with TRBD2 matching over 10 bases. In germline, CDR1 is ENHRY, CDR2 SYGVKD. The length of the CDR3 is 16 residues. J lost 0 bases, V lost 2 bases, and 1 base had no gene match. In nucleotides, the CDR3 is TGTGCCATCAGTGAGAGCGGGGGGGGCTCCTACAATGAGCAGTTCTTC. Translating it yields CAISESGGGSYNEQFF.

The rearrangement links TRBV28 to TRBJ1-4; D is unresolved. V was trimmed by 3 bases and J by 8 bases, leaving 16 bases between them. This CDR3 is 15 amino acids long. Germline V CDR1 and CDR2: MDHEN, SYDVKM. Here the CDR3 DNA reads TGTGCCAGCAGTTTTCTAACGGGGTTTGGGGAAAAACTGTTTTTT. It codes for CASSFLTGFGEKLFF. Looking up the rest from reference TRBV28 and TRBJ1-4 gives the full variable domain: DVKVTQSSRYLVKRTGEKVFLECVQDMDHENMFWYRQDPGLGLRLIYFSYDVKMKEKGDIPEGYSVSREKKERFSLILESASTNQTSMYLCASSFLTGFGEKLFFGSGTQLSVL.

This chain links TRBV7-2 with TRBJ1-5; D remains unclear. V was shortened by 1 base and J by 11 bases, with 12 bases between the two germline ends. CDR1 and CDR2 (germline): SGHTA, FQGNSA. The CDR3 extends over 13 amino acids. For the CDR3, the DNA is TGTGCCAGCAGCTTAGGAGGGAGGTGGACCCAGCATTTT. Translating it yields CASSLGGRWTQHF. The variable domain in full, completed from reference TRBV7-2 and TRBJ1-5, reads GAGVSQSPSNKVTEKGKDVELRCDPISGHTALYWYRQSLGQGLEFLIYFQGNSAPDKSGLPSDRFSAERTGGSVSTLTIQRTQQEDSAVYLCASSLGGRWTQHFGDGTRLSIL.

This clone was recorded only once. V usage is TRBV19 and J usage is TRBJ1-5; tentatively, D is TRBD1 (5 bases). The CDR3 sequence is 14 residues long. Deletions cut 7 bases from V and 5 bases from J, with 15 bases between. In germline, CDR1 is LNHDA, CDR2 SQIVND (reference sequence). Here the CDR3 reads CASIPRGEDQPQHF. As DNA, the CDR3 is TGTGCCAGTATCCCTCGGGGGGAAGATCAGCCCCAGCATTTT.

The gene calls are TRBV7-9 and TRBJ1-1; D might be TRBD1 (5 bases). This CDR3 is built from 14 residues. Germline CDR1 SEHNR, CDR2 FQNEAQ (reference sequence). Trimming stripped 6 bases from V and 0 bases from J, with 11 bases between. CDR3 amino acids: CASSGKGLNTEAFF. In DNA, the CDR3 is TGTGCCAGCAGTGGTAAGGGGTTGAACACTGAAGCTTTCTTT.